This T cell receptor (beta chain) was obtained from a study of blood T cell repertoires in COVID-19. CDR1 is GTSNPN and CDR2 is SVGIG in the germline V gene (reference sequence). Trimming took off 3 bases at V and 6 bases at J, with 14 bases between the two ends. This CDR3 contains 13 residues. The data were produced by immunoSEQ multiplex PCR, yet TCRdb's version contains in-frame clones alone and is incomplete. This sample has about 180,000 clones, with around 73% found just once. Assignments of participants to cohorts depended upon their own reported clinical history. Sequencing was carried out using PBMCs or T cells enriched from blood (not recorded which). The receptor was isolated from a woman aged 45-60 years who had recovered from COVID-19. This rearrangement joins TRBV30 to TRBJ1-2; unclear D gene. The CDR3 sequence: CAWRGRGSNGYTF. CDR3 in DNA: TGTGCCTGGAGGGGAAGAGGGTCCAATGGCTACACCTTC.